This T cell receptor beta chain derives from a study of OX40 agonist ivuxolimab in advanced cancers. Turning to the study itself: Ivuxolimab doses were 0.01, 0.1, 0.3, 1.5, 3 or 10 mg/kg every 2 weeks. Patients treated during dose escalation were battling hepatocellular carcinoma, melanoma, renal cell or head and neck cancer. Findings of the study overall: In the 0.1 to 3.0 mg/kg range, CD4+ and CD8+ blood T cells had expanded clonally by week 6.

Concerning this clone: Its antigen remains unknown.

Clones were sequenced by immunoSEQ multiplex PCR, and TCRdb holds only the in-frame ones, with some missing. The data contain tens of thousands of clones, 85% of them seen just once; the ten biggest clones take up around 2%. Peripheral blood came from all dose cohorts at three timepoints. The length of the CDR3 is 15 residues. The germline V gene has CDR1 SGDLS and CDR2 YYNGEE. V was trimmed by 0 bases and J by 0 bases, leaving 8 bases between them. This sequence joins TRBV9 and TRBJ2-3; no definite D call. This sequence originates from an adult with an advanced solid tumor such as melanoma, head and neck, liver or kidney cancer. The sample in question was CD4+ or CD8+ T cells sorted from blood, obtained in a trial of the OX40 agonist ivuxolimab. The CDR3 protein is CASSVVAASTDTQYF. The CDR3 DNA follows: TGTGCCAGCAGCGTAGTGGCGGCAAGCACAGATACGCAGTATTTT.